This passage covers 3 T cell receptor beta chains from one sample sequenced in a study of blood T cell repertoires in COVID-19. Sequenced by immunoSEQ multiplex PCR; TCRdb stores in-frame clones only, minus some. Of about 200,000 clones in the sample, more than 75% were seen once. The sample consisted of PBMCs or T cells enriched from blood (not recorded which). The receptor source for this set is a man between 40 and 49 years old with acute COVID-19.

Only a few counts were recorded for this clone. The gene calls are TRBV6-2 or TRBV6-3 and TRBJ1-4; the match to TRBD1 covers 8 bases. The CDR3 sequence is 15 residues long. Germline V gene lookup returns CDR1 MNHEY and CDR2 SVGEGT. V trimming: 4 bases; J trimming: 5 bases; junction bases outside the gene matches: 6. As DNA, the CDR3 is TGTGCCAGCAGTTTCCGGACAGGGCGGAATGAAAAACTGTTTTTT. Its translation: CASSFRTGRNEKLFF.

The genes are TRBV27 and TRBJ2-7; TRBD2 aligns across 8 bases. With V trimmed by 4 bases and J by 1 base, 6 bases remained unmatched. CDR3 size: 15 residues. Germline V lookup: CDR1 MNHEY, CDR2 SMNVEV (reference sequence). In DNA, the CDR3 is TGTGCCAGCAGTTGGGCTAGCGGGTCATCCTACGAGCAGTACTTC. It is translated as CASSWASGSSYEQYF.

J is TRBJ1-4 and V is TRBV7-9; D is unclear. Germline V gives CDR1 SEHNR, CDR2 FQNEAQ (reference sequence). The CDR3 runs to 14 residues. Trimming left V 5 bases short and J 6 bases short, with 13 bases between. CDR3 loop: CASSPGGVDEKLFF. CDR3 bases: TGTGCCAGCAGCCCGGGCGGGGTTGATGAAAAACTGTTTTTT.